This T cell receptor (beta chain) was identified in a study of human thymus T cells. Measured with immunoSEQ multiplex PCR; TCRdb has only the in-frame clones, and not every one. The sample lists some 130,000 clones, around 94% occurring once. Resected material from corrective heart surgery provided the thymus tissue analysed. Germline CDR1 and CDR2: SGHDN and FVKESK. Between the trimmed V and J ends, which lost 4 bases and 7 bases, there was a span of 16 bases. The CDR3 has 14 amino acids. This receptor was identified in a boy under three years old with a congenital heart defect but otherwise immunologically healthy. The J gene is TRBJ1-1, the V gene TRBV14, with D possibly TRBD1 on 5 matching bases. Sequences were obtained from thymus tissue. CDR3 DNA: TGTGCCAGCAGCCCCGCGGGGCCGCATTATGAAGCTTTCTTT. This gives the protein CASSPAGPHYEAFF.